Presented here are 24 T cell receptor beta chains from one specimen sequenced in a study of CD4 T cell repertoires in COVID-19. Sequenced by immunoSEQ multiplex PCR; TCRdb stores in-frame clones only, minus some. The top ten hold roughly 0.6% of the sample, which has fewer than 100,000 clones, about 80% seen once. This material consisted of CD4+ T cells from peripheral blood, taken after recovery from COVID-19. Receptor source: a human donor who had COVID-19.

J is TRBJ2-2 and V is TRBV10-2, with 8 bases fitting TRBD2. The CDR3 length is 15 residues. Germline CDR1 and CDR2: WSHSY and SAAADI. The ends lost 5 bases at V and 2 bases at J; junction bases unmatched: 4. CDR3 sequence (DNA): TGCGCCAGCAGTCCAGCGGGGGCAAACACCGGGGAGCTGTTTTTT. Protein sequence: CASSPAGANTGELFF.

The chain recombines TRBV5-4 with TRBJ1-2; TRBD1 agrees at 8 bases. The germline gives CDR1 SGHNT, CDR2 YYREEE (reference sequence). The CDR3 has 15 amino acids. Trimming at V came to 3 bases and at J to 4 bases, leaving 8 bases not matched to a gene. DNA for the CDR3: TGTGCCAGCAGCTCCGGACAGGGCAGGGGCTATGGCTACACCTTC. Translated: CASSSGQGRGYGYTF. Together with reference TRBV5-4 and TRBJ1-2, the CDR3 gives the full variable domain: ETGVTQSPTHLIKTRGQQVTLRCSSQSGHNTVSWYQQALGQGPQFIFQYYREEENGRGNFPPRFSGLQFPNYSSELNVNALELDDSALYLCASSSGQGRGYGYTFGSGTRLTVV.

This clone occurred once. The chain uses TRBV7-2 and TRBJ2-7; D is perhaps TRBD1 (5 bases). The V gene's germline CDR1 is SGHTA and CDR2 FQGNSA. The V gene lost 3 bases and the J gene lost 9 bases, with 21 bases spanning the gap. The CDR3 loop spans 15 amino acids. CDR3 coding DNA: TGTGCCAGCAGCTTGGGCCCCCTTTTAGGGCAGGGGCAGTACTTC. Its protein product is CASSLGPLLGQGQYF.

J is TRBJ1-4 and V is TRBV28, with D possibly TRBD1 on 6 matching bases. The CDR3 is 17 residues long. Trimming took off 5 bases at V and 0 bases at J, with 16 bases between the two ends. Germline V CDR1 and CDR2: MDHEN, SYDVKM. In nucleotides, the CDR3 is TGTGCCAGCAGTGGGGACACAGGGAGCTCAACTAATGAAAAACTGTTTTTT. Translation: CASSGDTGSSTNEKLFF.

V usage is TRBV6-5 and J usage is TRBJ1-6; D unclear. The CDR3 totals 14 residues. Germline CDR1 and CDR2: MNHEY and SVGAGI. V was pared by 0 bases and J by 7 bases, with 7 bases between. The CDR3, as DNA: TGTGCCAGCAGTTACTCGTCGTGGAATTCACCCCTCCACTTT. It is translated as CASSYSSWNSPLHF.

CDR3 nucleotides: TGTGCCAGCACCCAACTAGGGCGGGAGGGTAATGAGCAGTTCTTC. This translates into CASTQLGREGNEQFF. The chain joins TRBV6-6 to TRBJ2-1, with TRBD2 matching over 9 bases. Germline V gene data show CDR1 as MNHNY and CDR2 as SVGAGI (reference sequence). CDR3 length: 15 amino acids. With V trimmed by 7 bases and J by 7 bases, 11 bases remained unmatched.

This chain uses TRBV5-1 with TRBJ2-6, with D possibly matching TRBD1 (5 bases). Germline values: CDR1 SGHRS, CDR2 YFSETQ. V was clipped by 3 bases and J by 4 bases, with 11 bases between them. The CDR3 has 15 amino acids. Here the CDR3 DNA reads TGCGCCAGCAGCTCCCTAGGGGCCGGGGCCAACGTCCTGACTTTC. This codes for CASSSLGAGANVLTF.

As for this clone: This same CDR3 is encoded by further DNA sequences in the sample. The rearrangement joins TRBV18 to TRBJ1-1; D possibly corresponds to TRBD1 (5 bases). There are 13 residues in the CDR3. Germline V CDR1 and CDR2: KGHSH, LQKENI. V was cut by 3 bases and J by 3 bases, with 8 bases left in between. CDR3 DNA sequence: TGTGCCAGCTCACCGCAGGGTGACACTGAAGCTTTCTTT. This sequence encodes CASSPQGDTEAFF.

The chain employs TRBV11-2 and TRBJ2-1; TRBD2 matches at 16 bases. Trimming at V came to 7 bases and at J to 5 bases, leaving 8 bases not matched to a gene. Germline CDR1 and CDR2: SGHAT and FQNNGV. The CDR3 runs to 17 residues. The CDR3 loop is CASMPGLAGGPHNEQFF. CDR3 DNA: TGTGCCAGCATGCCGGGACTAGCGGGGGGGCCTCACAATGAGCAGTTCTTC.

This chain joins TRBV5-6 and TRBJ2-7; the match to TRBD2 covers 7 bases. CDR3 length equals 16 residues. Trimming removed 0 bases from V and 4 bases from J; junction bases left unmatched: 10. The V gene's germline CDR1 is SGHDT and CDR2 YYEEEE. CDR3 amino acids: CASSLGIAGEQYEQYF. Written as DNA, the CDR3 is TGTGCCAGCAGCTTGGGGATAGCGGGTGAACAATACGAGCAGTACTTC.

This chain connects TRBV2 to TRBJ2-5; D remains ambiguous. Germline CDR1 and CDR2: SNHLY and FYNNEI. V lost 2 bases, J lost 3 bases, and 10 bases lay in between. The CDR3 spans 14 residues. CDR3 coding DNA: TGTGCCAGCAGTGAACTTGGTCCTAAAGAGACCCAGTACTTC. Amino acids: CASSELGPKETQYF.

The chain links TRBV5-1 to TRBJ1-1; possible D gene TRBD1, 5 bases. V shed 6 bases and J shed 3 bases, with 12 bases lying between them. Germline V lookup: CDR1 SGHRS, CDR2 YFSETQ. The CDR3 runs 13 residues. The CDR3 sequence: CASTAGRDTEAFF. CDR3 in DNA: TGCGCCAGCACAGCAGGGCGGGACACTGAAGCTTTCTTT.

The chain joins TRBV3-1 (or the pseudogene TRBV3-2) to TRBJ1-1; D perhaps matches TRBD1 (5 bases). The germline V and J ends were trimmed by 6 bases and 1 base, with 9 bases remaining between them. The CDR3 runs 13 residues. Germline values: CDR1 LGHDT, CDR2 YNNKEL (reference sequence). The CDR3 sequence: CASSPTGNTEAFF. The CDR3 DNA sequence: TGTGCCAGCAGTCCTACAGGGAACACTGAAGCTTTCTTT.

In DNA, the CDR3 is TGTGCCACCAGTGACCCTGCCGGGGGGAACACCGGGGAGCTGTTTTTT. Translated: CATSDPAGGNTGELFF. The chain links TRBV24-1 to TRBJ2-2, with D maybe TRBD2 (6 bases). Germline V lookup: CDR1 KGHDR, CDR2 SFDVKD. The CDR3 sequence is 16 residues long. Trimming cost V 4 bases and J 1 base, with 12 bases left between them.

The V gene is TRBV24-1, the J gene TRBJ1-1, with a possible D match to TRBD1 (6 bases). The germline gives CDR1 KGHDR, CDR2 SFDVKD. V was clipped by 5 bases and J by 3 bases, with 12 bases between them. This CDR3 has 14 amino acids. CDR3 residues: CATSGGGADTEAFF. The CDR3, as DNA: TGTGCCACCAGTGGGGGGGGCGCGGACACTGAAGCTTTCTTT.

V is TRBV5-1 and J is TRBJ1-4, with a tentative D call TRBD1 (6 bases). Per the germline V gene, CDR1 is SGHRS and CDR2 is YFSETQ. V was pared by 4 bases and J by 0 bases, with 13 bases between. The CDR3 covers 16 residues. The DNA of the CDR3 is TGCGCCAGCAGCCTCGGGACACCTTCAACTAATGAAAAACTGTTTTTT. It yields the protein CASSLGTPSTNEKLFF.

The V and J genes are TRBV19 and TRBJ1-3; D gene ambiguous. From germline, CDR1 is LNHDA and CDR2 SQIVND (reference sequence). Trimming pared 7 bases from V and 4 bases from J, leaving 11 bases between. This CDR3 comprises 13 residues. The CDR3 DNA sequence: TGTGCCAGTACCTGGACGAAGGGAAACACCATATATTTT. Protein: CASTWTKGNTIYF.

This chain connects TRBV3-1 (or the pseudogene TRBV3-2) to TRBJ2-1, with 8 bases fitting TRBD1. Losses at the gene ends were 8 bases for V and 6 bases for J; bases not matched to a gene: 0. Germline loops: CDR1 LGHDT, CDR2 YNNKEL (reference sequence). The CDR3 sequence is 11 residues long. The chain's CDR3 is CASGQGNEQFF. CDR3 coding DNA: TGTGCCAGCGGACAGGGCAATGAGCAGTTCTTC.

A single count supports this clone. The V gene is TRBV27, the J gene TRBJ1-1; no clear D gene. Germline CDR1 and CDR2: MNHEY and SMNVEV (reference sequence). V lost 6 bases and J lost 2, with 13 bases in between. There are 14 residues in the CDR3. The CDR3: CASRRIPGNTEAFF. CDR3 bases: TGTGCCAGCAGGAGGATTCCGGGAAACACTGAAGCTTTCTTT.

The chain joins TRBV2 to TRBJ2-2; 7 nucleotides line up with TRBD1. V lost 6 bases to trimming and J lost 6 bases; unmatched junction nucleotides: 7. The germline V gene has CDR1 SNHLY and CDR2 FYNNEI. The length of the CDR3 is 14 residues. The CDR3 DNA reads TGTGCCAGCAGAATCACAGGGGCGGCCGGGGAGCTGTTTTTT. This gives the protein CASRITGAAGELFF.

This chain joins TRBV29-1 and TRBJ1-1; no definite D call. The CDR3 consists of 13 residues. CDR1 and CDR2 from the germline V gene are SQVTM and ANQGSEA. The V end lost 2 bases, the J end lost 1 base, and 8 bases lay between the germline ends. CDR3 sequence (DNA): TGCAGCGTTGAATTCAGTGGGAACACTGAAGCTTTCTTT. Translated: CSVEFSGNTEAFF.

J is TRBJ1-1 and V is TRBV5-1; no reliable D call. The CDR3 is 14 amino acids. Looked up from germline, CDR1 is SGHRS and CDR2 is YFSETQ. V lost 0 bases and J lost 3, with 9 bases in between. This CDR3 is CASSLAGGDTEAFF. The CDR3 DNA reads as TGCGCCAGCAGCTTGGCGGGAGGCGACACTGAAGCTTTCTTT.

There are a few counts of this clone. The rearrangement joins TRBV19 to TRBJ2-7; the D gene could be TRBD1 or TRBD2 (5 bases each). The length of the CDR3 is 18 residues. In germline, CDR1 is LNHDA, CDR2 SQIVND (reference sequence). Trimming removed 2 bases at V and 5 bases at J, with 25 bases between. The CDR3 DNA reads TGTGCCAGTAGTATAAGCGGAGTCCCCGGGACCCGCTCTAACGAGCAGTACTTC. It encodes CASSISGVPGTRSNEQYF.

This sequence joins TRBV11-2 and TRBJ1-2; the D gene is possibly TRBD1 (5 bases). CDR3 length: 17 residues. Trimming stripped 3 bases from V and 2 bases from J, with 19 bases between. From germline, CDR1 is SGHAT and CDR2 FQNNGV. The CDR3 DNA follows: TGTGCCAGCAGCTTTCCCCCGGGCGGGGGACTCAACTATGGCTACACCTTC. As protein: CASSFPPGGGLNYGYTF.